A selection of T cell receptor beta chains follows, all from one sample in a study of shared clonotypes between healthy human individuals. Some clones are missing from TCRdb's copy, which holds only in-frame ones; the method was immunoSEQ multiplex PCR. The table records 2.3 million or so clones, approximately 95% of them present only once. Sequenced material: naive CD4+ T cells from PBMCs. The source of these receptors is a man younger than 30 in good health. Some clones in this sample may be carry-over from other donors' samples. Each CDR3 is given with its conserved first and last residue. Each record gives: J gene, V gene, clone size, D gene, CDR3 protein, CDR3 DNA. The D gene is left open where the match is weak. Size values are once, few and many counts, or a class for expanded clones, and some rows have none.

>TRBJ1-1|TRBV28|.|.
CASSFRPPGVRGDTEAFF
TGTGCCAGCAGTTTTAGGCCTCCAGGGGTCCGGGGGGACACTGAAGCTTTCTTT
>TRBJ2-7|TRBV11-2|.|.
CASSLIGSSYEQYF
TGTGCCAGCAGCTTAATCGGGAGCTCCTACGAGCAGTACTTC
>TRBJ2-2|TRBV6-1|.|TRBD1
CASSPGTGNTGELFF
TGTGCCAGCAGCCCCGGGACAGGGAACACCGGGGAGCTGTTTTTT
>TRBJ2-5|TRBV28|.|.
CASSLEGTQYF
TGTGCCAGCAGCCTCGAAGGGACCCAGTACTTC
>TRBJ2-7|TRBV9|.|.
CASSVGSGRLYEQYF
TGTGCCAGCAGCGTAGGGTCAGGAAGACTCTACGAGCAGTACTTC
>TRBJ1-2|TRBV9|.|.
CASSVERGGYGYTF
TGTGCCAGCAGCGTAGAGAGGGGCGGCTATGGCTACACCTTC
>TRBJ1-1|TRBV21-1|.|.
CASSKERLGEPEGTEAFF
TGTGCCAGCAGCAAAGAGAGGCTCGGGGAGCCCGAAGGGACTGAAGCTTTCTTT
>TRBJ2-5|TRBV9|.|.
CASSPTPSPVETQYF
TGTGCCAGCAGCCCCACCCCGAGCCCTGTGGAGACCCAGTACTTC
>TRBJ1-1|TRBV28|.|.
CASSLRIWATEAFF
TGTGCCAGCAGTTTAAGGATTTGGGCCACTGAAGCTTTCTTT
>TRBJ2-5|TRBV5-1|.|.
CASSLIQEQETQYF
TGCGCCAGCAGCTTAATACAGGAGCAAGAGACCCAGTACTTC
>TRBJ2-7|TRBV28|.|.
CASSLQVGGEQYF
TGTGCCAGCAGTTTACAGGTTGGAGGCGAGCAGTACTTC
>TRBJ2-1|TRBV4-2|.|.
CASSPTSSTGNEQFF
TGTGCCAGCAGCCCTACTAGCTCCACGGGCAATGAGCAGTTCTTC
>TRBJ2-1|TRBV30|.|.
CAWTPRGEQFF
TGTGCCTGGACCCCCCGGGGGGAGCAGTTCTTC
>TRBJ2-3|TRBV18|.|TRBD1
CASSLSRGRTDTQYF
TGTGCCAGCTCTCTCTCAAGGGGGCGCACAGATACGCAGTATTTT
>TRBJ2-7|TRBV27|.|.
CASGPWGRHEQYF
TGTGCCAGCGGACCGTGGGGAAGACACGAGCAGTACTTC
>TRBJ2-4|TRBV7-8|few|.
CASSSPANKKNIQYF
TGTGCCAGCAGCTCCCCGGCGAACAAGAAAAACATTCAGTACTTC
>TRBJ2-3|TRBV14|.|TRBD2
CASSQDTPRTSGKIFTTDTQYF
TGTGCCAGCAGCCAAGATACACCCCGGACTAGCGGAAAAATCTTCACCACAGATACGCAGTATTTT
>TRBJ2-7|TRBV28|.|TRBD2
CASSLAGISYEQYF
TGTGCCAGTTCGCTAGCGGGGATATCCTACGAGCAGTACTTC
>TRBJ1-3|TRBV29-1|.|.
CSVAWQGSGNTIYF
TGCAGCGTTGCCTGGCAGGGCTCTGGAAACACCATATATTTT
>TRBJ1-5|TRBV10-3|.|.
CAIGRPETNQPQHF
TGTGCCATCGGGAGACCCGAGACCAATCAGCCCCAGCATTTT
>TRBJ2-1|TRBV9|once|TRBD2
CASSVGLAGNYNEQFF
TGTGCCAGCAGCGTAGGACTAGCGGGAAATTACAATGAGCAGTTCTTC
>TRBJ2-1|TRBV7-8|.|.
CASSLYGSRNDEQFF
TGTGCCAGCAGCTTATACGGGTCACGGAACGATGAGCAGTTCTTC
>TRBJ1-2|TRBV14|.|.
CASSQVRSYGYTF
TGTGCCAGCAGCCAAGTGAGATCCTATGGCTACACCTTC
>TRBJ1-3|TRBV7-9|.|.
CASSQRGSSGNTIYF
TGTGCCAGCAGCCAACGAGGGTCCTCTGGAAACACCATATATTTT
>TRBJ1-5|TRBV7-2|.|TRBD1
CASSLGQVNSNQPQHF
TGTGCCAGCAGCCTTGGACAGGTCAATAGCAATCAGCCCCAGCATTTT
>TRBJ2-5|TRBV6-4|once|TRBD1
CASMLPQGVQETQYF
TGTGCCAGCATGTTACCACAGGGGGTCCAAGAGACCCAGTACTTC
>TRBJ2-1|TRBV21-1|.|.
CASSRQHNEQFF
TGTGCCAGCAGTCGACAGCACAATGAGCAGTTCTTC
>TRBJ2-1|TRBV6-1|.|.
CASSWQGTYNEQFF
TGTGCCAGCAGTTGGCAGGGGACCTACAATGAGCAGTTCTTC
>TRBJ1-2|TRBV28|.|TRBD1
CASRTQGYGYTF
TGTGCCAGCAGAACACAGGGGTATGGCTACACCTTC
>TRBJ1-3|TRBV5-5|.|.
CASSLAAGAVAGNTIYF
TGTGCCAGCAGCTTGGCTGCAGGGGCTGTCGCTGGAAACACCATATATTTT
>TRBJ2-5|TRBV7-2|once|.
CASSSRVGGTQYF
TGTGCCAGCAGCTCCCGGGTGGGGGGGACCCAGTACTTC
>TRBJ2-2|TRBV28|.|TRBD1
CASSAGQGATGELFF
TGTGCCAGCAGTGCCGGACAGGGGGCAACCGGGGAGCTGTTTTTT
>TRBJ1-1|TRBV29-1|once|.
CSVEEGNTEAFF
TGCAGCGTTGAAGAGGGGAACACTGAAGCTTTCTTT
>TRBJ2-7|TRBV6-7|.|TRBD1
CASSRTPGQGVHEQYF
TGTGCCAGCAGCCGTACCCCGGGACAGGGGGTACACGAGCAGTACTTC
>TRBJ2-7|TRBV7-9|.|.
CASSLGVAGSSYEQYF
TGTGCCAGCAGCTTAGGAGTTGCCGGAAGCTCCTACGAGCAGTACTTC